Detailed here is one TCR beta chain. Antigen specificity is unknown. The CDR3 spans 17 residues. J lost 5 bases, V lost 4 bases, and 8 bases had no gene match. Germline V gives CDR1 LGHNA, CDR2 YNFKEQ. These data come from a study of cytomegalovirus exposure and HLA in healthy donors. Findings and caveats of the study: Within an earlier analysis, most TCR beta V segments proved productive either about 90% or about 30% of the time. Cytomegalovirus-associated status was assigned to about 150 TCR beta chains.

Everyone who donated was a healthy bone marrow donor. Primers for the PCR totalled 60 Vbeta and 13 Jbeta. Sequencing was performed with immunoSEQ multiplex PCR; in TCRdb, only in-frame clones are kept and a portion is missing. The table records approximately 290,000 clones, 80% of them present only once. The rearrangement links TRBV4-2 to TRBJ2-1, with TRBD2 matching 13 bases. Material: PBMCs. This receptor was taken from a girl aged 2 to 10 in good health and CMV-seronegative. CDR3 DNA: TGTGCCAGCAGCCCCTGGACTAGCGGGAGTTCCGACAATGAGCAGTTCTTC. It yields the protein CASSPWTSGSSDNEQFF.